This entry describes one TCR beta chain. MiXCR, applied by TCRdb to the RT-PCR reads, yields one record per CDR3 protein. The data contain about 230,000 distinct CDR3 sequences, 13% to 15% of them seen just once; the ten biggest clones take up roughly 12%. The CDR3 has 16 amino acids. The V gene's germline CDR1 is SGHRS and CDR2 YFSETQ. Trimming at V came to 4 bases and at J to 5 bases, leaving 10 bases not matched to a gene. This sample was included in a study of patients and donors after allogeneic stem cell transplantation. Sample: blood, either unsorted or a sorted T cell fraction (not recorded which). V gene TRBV5-1 combines with J gene TRBJ2-1; TRBD2 matches 9 bases. The sequence derives from a human donor who was either an allogeneic HSCT recipient or a stem cell or donor lymphocyte infusion donor (not recorded which). It is not recorded whose cells these are; they may come from a transplant donor. The CDR3 loop is CASSTLDSGSHNEQFF. In nucleotides, the CDR3 is TGCGCCAGCAGCACCCTTGATAGCGGGAGCCACAATGAGCAGTTCTTC.